Reported below is one T cell receptor (beta chain). Its antigen is currently unknown. The study sampled nominally healthy donors, though unrecorded immune exposures were likely. The data belong to a study of cytomegalovirus exposure and HLA in healthy donors. Findings of the study overall: Later analysis associated a missense DCLRE1C variant with TCR beta V- and J-gene trimming. Across donors, presence/absence analyses took sequencing depth to be roughly uniform.

This CDR3 is 12 amino acids long. Germline V CDR1 and CDR2: ENHRY, SYGVKD. The V end lost 10 bases, the J end lost 3 bases, and 13 bases lay between the germline ends. PCR employed 60 Vbeta and 13 Jbeta primers. The protocol was immunoSEQ multiplex PCR, while the TCRdb copy is restricted to in-frame clones and leaves out a portion. This sample has around 150,000 clones, with over 75% found just once. This receptor was identified in a woman aged 45-65 years in good health and CMV-seropositive. The J gene is TRBJ2-7, the V gene TRBV10-3, with a possible D match to TRBD2 (5 bases). The sequenced material came from PBMCs. CDR3 DNA sequence: TGTGCCAGCCGGGGAGAAGGCTACGAGCAGTACTTC. Its protein product is CASRGEGYEQYF.